This T cell receptor (beta chain) was recovered during a study of identical twins. Overall study findings and caveats: Twins' surplus sharing was weaker for beta out-of-frame sequences. Where out-of-frame alpha sequences were twin-shared, they showed excess low generation probability.

This CDR3 is 11 amino acids long. Trimming took off 3 bases at V and 6 bases at J, with 8 bases between the two ends. In germline, CDR1 is DFQATT, CDR2 SNEGSKA (reference sequence). Only a few counts were recorded for this clonotype. What it binds is not known. With template switching, a universal primer site was added, and the cDNA carried unique molecular identifiers. TCRdb ran MiXCR on the 5' RACE reads and lists one entry per CDR3 protein. The sample includes approximately 1.8 million distinct CDR3 sequences, under 35% of them seen just once. The receptor was isolated from a newborn girl in good health. Sequenced input: cord blood. This rearrangement joins TRBV20-1 to TRBJ1-2, with D possibly being TRBD1 (6 bases). CDR3 sequence (DNA): TGCAGTGCTAGTGGGGGCAATGGCTACACCTTC. This gives the protein CSASGGNGYTF.